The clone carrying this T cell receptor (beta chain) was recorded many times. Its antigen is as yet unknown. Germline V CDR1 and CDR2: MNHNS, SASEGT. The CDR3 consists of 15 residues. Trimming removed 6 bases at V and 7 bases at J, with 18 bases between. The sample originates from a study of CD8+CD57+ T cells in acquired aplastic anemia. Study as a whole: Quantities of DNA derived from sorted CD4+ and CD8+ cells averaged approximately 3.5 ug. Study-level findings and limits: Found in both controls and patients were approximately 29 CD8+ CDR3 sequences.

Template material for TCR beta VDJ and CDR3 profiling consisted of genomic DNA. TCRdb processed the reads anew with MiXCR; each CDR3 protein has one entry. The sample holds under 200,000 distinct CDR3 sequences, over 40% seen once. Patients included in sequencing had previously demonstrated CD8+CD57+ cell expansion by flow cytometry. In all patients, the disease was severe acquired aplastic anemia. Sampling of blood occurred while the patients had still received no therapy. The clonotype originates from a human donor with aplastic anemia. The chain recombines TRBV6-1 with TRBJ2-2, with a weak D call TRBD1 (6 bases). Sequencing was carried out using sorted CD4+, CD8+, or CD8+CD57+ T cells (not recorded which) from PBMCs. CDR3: CASRPFTGYNGELFF. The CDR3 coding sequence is TGTGCCAGCAGACCTTTTACAGGGTATAACGGGGAGCTGTTTTTT.